The clone carrying this T cell receptor (beta chain) has at least ten counts. Its antigen is undetermined. Via MiXCR, TCRdb re-called the reads, giving one row per CDR3 protein. The sample consists of fewer than 550,000 distinct CDR3 sequences, approximately 26% of them appearing once. V was pared by 1 base and J by 5 bases, with 12 bases between. This CDR3 comprises 15 residues. The germline CDR1 and CDR2 sequences are SGHTA and FQGNSA. The sample comes from a study of T cell repertoires in cytomegalovirus infection. On the study more broadly: CMV infection together with matching HLA type was indicated by public TCR beta signatures. Overall study findings and caveats: Carriage of CMV together with the relevant HLA was identifiable through cumulative public TCR beta family frequency. Within the response measured ex vivo, HLA-C-restricted CMV-specific TCR beta clonotypes were dominant.

V and J are TRBV7-2 and TRBJ1-5; no clear D gene. This clonotype was sampled from a human donor in good health (CMV status not recorded). Some clones in this sample may be carry-over from other donors' samples. The source material was PBMCs. CDR3 sequence: CASSLGAGPHQPQHF. The CDR3 region has the DNA TGTGCCAGCAGCTTAGGGGCAGGTCCTCATCAGCCCCAGCATTTT. The full variable domain, in which reference TRBV7-2 and TRBJ1-5 provide the parts outside the CDR3, is GAGVSQSPSNKVTEKGKDVELRCDPISGHTALYWYRQSLGQGLEFLIYFQGNSAPDKSGLPSDRFSAERTGGSVSTLTIQRTQQEDSAVYLCASSLGAGPHQPQHFGDGTRLSIL.